This entry features one T cell receptor (beta chain) sequence. This sample also contains other DNA sequences that code for the same CDR3. These data originate in a study of shared clonotypes between healthy human individuals. Trimming removed 3 bases from V and 4 bases from J, with 9 bases in between. The CDR3 extends over 13 amino acids. Per the germline V gene, CDR1 is LNHDA and CDR2 is SQIVND (reference sequence). In the authors' methods: Filtering differed, since immunoSEQ gave only junction sequences and no quality scores. Method: immunoSEQ multiplex PCR; TCRdb's copy keeps in-frame clones and lacks some. The DNA gave D and trimming, while V, J and clone size come from that table. This table holds about 1.5 million clones, 95% to 99% found once. Partitioning of CD4+ cells yielded a CD45RA+ naive subset and a CD45RA-negative memory subset.

The rearrangement uses TRBV19 and TRBJ1-1; D ambiguous. The origin of this receptor is a man aged 30 to 39 in good health. Material for sequencing was naive CD4+ T cells sorted from blood. Subset: CD45RA+ positively selected. This CDR3 reads CASSIPRGTEAFF. CDR3 in DNA: TGTGCCAGTAGTATCCCCCGGGGCACTGAAGCTTTCTTT.